This entry lists 18 T cell receptor beta chains sequenced from one sample in a study of blood T cell repertoires in COVID-19. Method: immunoSEQ multiplex PCR; TCRdb's copy keeps in-frame clones and lacks some. In the table there are about 170,000 clones, more than 75% of which are singletons. Sequencing was done on a sample of peripheral blood. The source is a man aged 18 to 29 with COVID-19, enrolled during active disease.

This chain uses TRBV11-2 with TRBJ1-5; D might be TRBD1 (5 bases). Germline V gene lookup returns CDR1 SGHAT and CDR2 FQNNGV. Trimming took 1 base from V and 6 from J, leaving 7 bases between them. The CDR3 totals 13 residues. The CDR3 loop reads CASSLAGPQPQHF. In DNA, the CDR3 is TGTGCCAGCAGCTTAGCAGGGCCTCAGCCCCAGCATTTT.

The chain links TRBV5-1 to TRBJ2-3, with 8 bases that match TRBD2. V trimming: 3 bases; J trimming: 3 bases; junction bases outside the gene matches: 6. CDR3 size: 15 residues. The germline V gene has CDR1 SGHRS and CDR2 YFSETQ. As DNA, the CDR3 is TGCGCCAGCAGCTACGCCCGGGGGGGAACAGATACGCAGTATTTT. It codes for CASSYARGGTDTQYF.

V usage is TRBV6-5 and J usage is TRBJ1-1; possibly TRBD1 for D (6 bases). V was clipped by 6 bases and J by 1 base, with 12 bases between them. Germline V CDR1 and CDR2: MNHEY, SVGAGI. There are 14 residues in the CDR3. CDR3 nucleotide sequence: TGTGCCAGCAGATCACAGGGAGCGAACACTGAAGCTTTCTTT. This translates into CASRSQGANTEAFF.

This clone was seen just once. The rearrangement links TRBV24-1 to TRBJ2-3; no reliable D call. The CDR3 has 12 amino acids. Trimming removed 9 bases from V and 5 bases from J, with 11 bases in between. CDR1 KGHDR and CDR2 SFDVKD come from the germline V gene. The CDR3 region is CATGRSGDTQYF. The CDR3 nucleotides are TGTGCCACCGGTCGCTCGGGAGATACGCAGTATTTT.

V usage is TRBV5-6 and J usage is TRBJ1-2; D is possibly TRBD1 (6 bases). The V end lost 4 bases, the J end lost 0 bases, and 16 bases lay between the germline ends. This CDR3 has 16 amino acids. Germline loops: CDR1 SGHDT, CDR2 YYEEEE. The CDR3 region is CASSPSGVSANYGYTF. CDR3 DNA: TGTGCCAGCAGCCCCTCAGGGGTTTCAGCTAACTATGGCTACACCTTC.

The V and J genes are TRBV28 and TRBJ2-7; a possible D gene is TRBD2 (5 bases). CDR3 length: 21 residues. Trimming removed 6 bases at V and 2 bases at J, with 35 bases between. Germline lookup yields CDR1 MDHEN and CDR2 SYDVKM. CDR3: CASSPRTHLATSRLKPYEQYF. The CDR3 nucleotides are TGTGCCAGCAGCCCCCGGACTCATTTGGCCACATCTCGCCTCAAACCCTACGAGCAGTACTTC.

V is TRBV30 and J is TRBJ1-1, with 9 bases lining up with TRBD1. V was pared by 5 bases and J by 4 bases, with 5 bases of the junction left unmatched. The CDR3 runs to 13 residues. Germline CDR1 GTSNPN, CDR2 SVGIG (reference sequence). The DNA of the CDR3 is TGTGCCTGGGACAGGGGGGCTAGCACTGAAGCTTTCTTT. It is translated as CAWDRGASTEAFF.

The chain links TRBV11-2 to TRBJ2-5; maybe TRBD1 (6 bases). This CDR3 spans 16 amino acids. Germline lookup yields CDR1 SGHAT and CDR2 FQNNGV. V shed 1 base and J shed 1 base, with 13 bases lying between them. The CDR3 is CASSLAGQTFQETQYF. The CDR3 DNA reads TGTGCCAGCAGCTTAGCTGGACAGACTTTCCAAGAGACCCAGTACTTC.

The chain joins TRBV4-3 to TRBJ2-3; D unclear. V lost 0 bases and J lost 3, with 10 bases in between. Germline V lookup: CDR1 LGHNA, CDR2 YSLEER. This CDR3 comprises 15 residues. The CDR3 nucleotides read TGCGCCAGCAGCCAAGAGGCTAGAGGAACAGATACGCAGTATTTT. Encoded protein: CASSQEARGTDTQYF.

The chain combines TRBV4-3 with TRBJ2-7; D may be TRBD1 (5 bases). The CDR3 runs to 15 residues. V was trimmed by 0 bases and J by 5 bases, leaving 14 bases between them. The germline gives CDR1 LGHNA, CDR2 YSLEER. The CDR3 here is CASSQDDQGSHEQYF. The CDR3 DNA is TGCGCCAGCAGCCAAGATGACCAGGGCAGCCACGAGCAGTACTTC.

The chain recombines TRBV19 with TRBJ1-3; D gene uncertain. The germline V gene encodes CDR1 LNHDA and CDR2 SQIVND (reference sequence). This CDR3 has 16 residues. The germline V and J ends were trimmed by 5 bases and 0 bases, with 14 bases remaining between them. The CDR3: CASSGPPNFSGNTIYF. CDR3 sequence (DNA): TGTGCCAGTAGTGGGCCACCTAACTTCTCTGGAAACACCATATATTTT. Full variable domain (rest looked up from reference TRBV19 and TRBJ1-3): DGGITQSPKYLFRKEGQNVTLSCEQNLNHDAMYWYRQDPGQGLRLIYYSQIVNDFQKGDIAEGYSVSREKKESFPLTVTSAQKNPTAFYLCASSGPPNFSGNTIYFGEGSWLTVV.

The J gene is TRBJ2-1, the V gene TRBV7-9; 9 bases fit TRBD2. Germline CDR1 is SEHNR and CDR2 is FQNEAQ (reference sequence). There are 16 residues in the CDR3. J lost 7 bases, V lost 4 bases, and 11 bases had no gene match. DNA of the CDR3: TGTGCCAGCAGCTATCCTTTAGCGGGAGTTGGGAATGAGCAGTTCTTC. Translation: CASSYPLAGVGNEQFF.

Comments on this clone: At one end the junction does not follow the germline gene, possibly because of a read error. This chain uses TRBV3-1 (or the pseudogene TRBV3-2) with TRBJ1-4, with 9 bases fitting TRBD1. CDR1 is LGHDT, CDR2 YNNKEL, per germline (reference sequence). The CDR3 is made up of 15 amino acids. The CDR3 spells CASSQDPGTGRKLLF. CDR3 DNA: TGTGCCAGCAGCCAAGATCCCGGGACAGGGAGGAAACTGCTTTTT.

This rearrangement joins TRBV5-4 to TRBJ2-7, with D possibly matching TRBD2 (5 bases). V lost 4 bases, J lost 1 base, and 12 bases lay in between. Looked up from germline, CDR1 is SGHNT and CDR2 is YYREEE (reference sequence). The CDR3 has 14 residues. The CDR3 protein is CASSPAAGSYEQYF. The CDR3 region has the DNA TGTGCCAGCAGCCCCGCGGCGGGTTCCTACGAGCAGTACTTC. Based on the CDR3 plus reference TRBV5-4 and TRBJ2-7, the full variable domain is ETGVTQSPTHLIKTRGQQVTLRCSSQSGHNTVSWYQQALGQGPQFIFQYYREEENGRGNFPPRFSGLQFPNYSSELNVNALELDDSALYLCASSPAAGSYEQYFGPGTRLTVT.

J is TRBJ1-5 and V is TRBV4-1; D remains ambiguous. Germline CDR1 and CDR2: MGHRA and YSYEKL. V dropped 1 base and J dropped 2 bases, with 12 bases sitting between them. This CDR3 region has 16 residues. The CDR3 is CASSQVGEGGNQPQHF. CDR3 bases: TGCGCCAGCAGCCAAGTTGGCGAGGGTGGCAATCAGCCCCAGCATTTT.

The V and J genes are TRBV4-2 and TRBJ2-7; the match to TRBD2 covers 13 bases. Per the germline V gene, CDR1 is LGHNA and CDR2 is YNFKEQ. The junction had 4 bases not matched to a gene; V was cut back by 2 bases and J by 6 bases. The CDR3 length is 15 residues. CDR3 bases: TGTGCCAGCAGCCAACGACTAGCGGGAGGCTCCGAGCAGTACTTC. Its translation is CASSQRLAGGSEQYF.

CDR3 region: CASSQRSASRGYGYTF. CDR3 bases: TGCGCCAGCAGCCAAAGGTCCGCATCGAGAGGGTATGGCTACACCTTC. The genes are TRBV4-1 and TRBJ1-2; no clear D gene. V shed 2 bases and J shed 5 bases, with 18 bases lying between them. The germline V gene encodes CDR1 MGHRA and CDR2 YSYEKL. The CDR3 sequence is 16 residues long.

This clone appeared a single time. CDR3 DNA sequence: TGTGCCAGTAGTATCGGGTACGAGCAGTACTTC. Amino acids: CASSIGYEQYF. V is TRBV19 and J is TRBJ2-7; unclear D gene. V shed 3 bases and J shed 4 bases, with 4 bases lying between them. In germline, CDR1 is LNHDA, CDR2 SQIVND (reference sequence). This CDR3 region has 11 residues.